This record looks at one T cell receptor (beta chain) sequence and its context. Its antigen is undetermined. Other DNA sequences in this specimen translate into the identical CDR3. The study ran its PCR with 60 Vbeta and 13 Jbeta primers. Profiling relied on immunoSEQ multiplex PCR, and the TCRdb table lists in-frame clones only, not all of them. The sample includes about 110,000 clones, 79% of them seen just once. The data were obtained in a study of cytomegalovirus exposure and HLA in healthy donors. About the study: Across some 400 genotyped donors, around 82% landed in the Caucasian-associated ancestry cluster.

V was clipped by 4 bases and J by 1 base; unmatched bases: 1. Germline CDR1 reads SGHTA; CDR2 reads FQGTGA. This CDR3 comprises 15 residues. Study-level results: When analyzed later, the rates of TCR association showed variation by HLA locus, with DRB1 the most and HLA-C the fewest.

This chain connects TRBV7-3 to TRBJ2-1; 10 bases line up with TRBD2. Sequencing was performed on PBMCs. The receptor was isolated from a woman aged 18-29 years in good health and CMV-seropositive. For the CDR3, the DNA is TGTGCCAGCAGCTCACTAGCGGGATCCTACAATGAGCAGTTCTTC. Amino acids: CASSSLAGSYNEQFF.